This TCR beta chain originates from a study of CD8+ T cells in alopecia areata. Details on this clone: Mouse names are used for the genes. The read halts 4 residues ahead of the CDR3 end, with the missing end drawn from the germline J gene.

Between the trimmed V and J ends, which lost 3 bases and 4 bases, there was a span of 13 bases. CDR1 NNHDY and CDR2 SYVADS come from the germline V gene. The CDR3 length is 14 residues. RNA extraction was followed by reverse transcription into cDNA, which acted as the sequencing template. Profiled with immunoSEQ multiplex PCR; TCRdb holds only in-frame clones, not every one. The sample gives some 110,000 clones, none seen only once, and the top ten clones hold roughly a fifth. The sample was lesional skin. The chain has TRBV13-3 and TRBJ1-2, with a tentative D call TRBD1 (6 bases). The clonotype was recovered from a C3H/HeJ mouse with alopecia areata. For this strain, the MHC haplotype corresponds to H2-k. The sequenced part of the CDR3 DNA is TGTGCCAGCAGTGGAGGGGGGCTGAGCTCC. The encoded protein is CASSGGGLSS. In full, the CDR3 is CASSGGGLSSDYTF.